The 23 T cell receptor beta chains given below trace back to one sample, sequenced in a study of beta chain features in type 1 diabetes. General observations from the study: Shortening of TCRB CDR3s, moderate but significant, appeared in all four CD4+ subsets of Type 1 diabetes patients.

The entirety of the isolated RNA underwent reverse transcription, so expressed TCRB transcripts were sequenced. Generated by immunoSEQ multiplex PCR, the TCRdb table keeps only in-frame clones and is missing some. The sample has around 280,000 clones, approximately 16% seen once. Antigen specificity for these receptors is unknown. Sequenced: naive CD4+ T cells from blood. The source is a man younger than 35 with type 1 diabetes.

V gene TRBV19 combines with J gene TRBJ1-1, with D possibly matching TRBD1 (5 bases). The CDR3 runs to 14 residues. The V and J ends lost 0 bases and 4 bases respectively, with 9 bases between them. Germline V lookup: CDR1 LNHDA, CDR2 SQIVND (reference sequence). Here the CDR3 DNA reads TGTGCCAGTAGTATAGACGTCGGGGGCACTGAAGCTTTCTTT. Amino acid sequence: CASSIDVGGTEAFF.

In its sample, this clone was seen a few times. This chain's CDR3 is CASSLAKAAGEQFF. The CDR3 nucleotides are TGTGCCAGCAGCTTGGCCAAGGCGGCGGGAGAGCAGTTCTTC. The chain recombines TRBV5-4 with TRBJ2-1; a weak D match, TRBD2 (6 bases). The CDR3 contains 14 residues. Trimming removed 0 bases at V and 10 bases at J, with 14 bases between. CDR1 SGHNT and CDR2 YYREEE come from the germline V gene (reference sequence).

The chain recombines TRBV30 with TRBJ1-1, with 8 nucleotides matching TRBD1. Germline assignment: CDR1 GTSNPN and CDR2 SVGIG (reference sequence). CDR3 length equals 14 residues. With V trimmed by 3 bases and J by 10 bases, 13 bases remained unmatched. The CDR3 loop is CAWSQRQGTIGAFF. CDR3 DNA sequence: TGTGCCTGGAGCCAGAGACAGGGGACGATTGGAGCTTTCTTT.

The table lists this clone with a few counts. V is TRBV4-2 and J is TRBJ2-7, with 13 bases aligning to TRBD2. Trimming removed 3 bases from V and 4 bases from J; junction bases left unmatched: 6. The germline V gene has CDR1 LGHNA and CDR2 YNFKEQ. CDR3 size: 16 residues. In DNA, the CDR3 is TGTGCCAGCAGCCAGATGGGGACTAGCGGGACATACGAGCAGTACTTC. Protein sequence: CASSQMGTSGTYEQYF.

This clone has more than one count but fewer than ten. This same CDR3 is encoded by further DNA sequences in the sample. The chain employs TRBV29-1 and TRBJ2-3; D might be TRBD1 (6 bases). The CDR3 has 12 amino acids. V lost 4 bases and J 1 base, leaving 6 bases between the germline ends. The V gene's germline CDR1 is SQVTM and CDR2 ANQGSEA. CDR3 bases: TGCAGCGTTGGACAGGGCACAGATACGCAGTATTTT. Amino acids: CSVGQGTDTQYF.

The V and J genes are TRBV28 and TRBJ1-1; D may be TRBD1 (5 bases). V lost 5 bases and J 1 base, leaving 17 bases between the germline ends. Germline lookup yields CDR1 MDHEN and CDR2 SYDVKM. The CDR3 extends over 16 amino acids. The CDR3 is CASSNRGKTANTEAFF. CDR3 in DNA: TGTGCCAGCAGTAATCGGGGGAAGACAGCGAACACTGAAGCTTTCTTT.

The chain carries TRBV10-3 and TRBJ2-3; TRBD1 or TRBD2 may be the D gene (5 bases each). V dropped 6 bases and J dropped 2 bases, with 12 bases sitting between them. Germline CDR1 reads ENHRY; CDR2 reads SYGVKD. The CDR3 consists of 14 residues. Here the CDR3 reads CAIRERGNTDTQYF. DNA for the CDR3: TGTGCCATCAGGGAGAGGGGAAACACAGATACGCAGTATTTT.

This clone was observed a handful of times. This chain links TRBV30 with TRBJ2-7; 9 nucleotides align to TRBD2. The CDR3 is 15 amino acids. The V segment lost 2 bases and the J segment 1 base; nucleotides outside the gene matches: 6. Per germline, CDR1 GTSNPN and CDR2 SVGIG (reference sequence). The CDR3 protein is CAWSYSGSWSYEQYF. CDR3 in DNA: TGTGCCTGGAGTTATAGCGGGAGTTGGTCCTACGAGCAGTACTTC.

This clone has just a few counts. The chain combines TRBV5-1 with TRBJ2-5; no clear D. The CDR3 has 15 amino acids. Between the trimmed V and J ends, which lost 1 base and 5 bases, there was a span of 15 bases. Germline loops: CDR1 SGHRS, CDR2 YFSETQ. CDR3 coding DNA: TGCGCCAGCAGCTTGATGTCAGACCCCGGGGAGACCCAGTACTTC. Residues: CASSLMSDPGETQYF.

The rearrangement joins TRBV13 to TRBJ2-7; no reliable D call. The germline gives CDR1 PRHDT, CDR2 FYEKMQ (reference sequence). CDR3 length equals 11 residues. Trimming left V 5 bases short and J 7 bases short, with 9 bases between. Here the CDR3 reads CASSTYGEQYF. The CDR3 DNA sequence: TGTGCCAGCAGCACGTACGGGGAGCAGTACTTC.

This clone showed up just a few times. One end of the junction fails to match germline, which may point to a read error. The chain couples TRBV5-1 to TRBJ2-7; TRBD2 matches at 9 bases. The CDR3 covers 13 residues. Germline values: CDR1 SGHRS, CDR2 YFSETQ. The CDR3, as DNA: TGCGCCAGCAGCTTGGCCGGGCGGCTAGCGGGAAGTTTC. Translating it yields CASSLAGRLAGSF.

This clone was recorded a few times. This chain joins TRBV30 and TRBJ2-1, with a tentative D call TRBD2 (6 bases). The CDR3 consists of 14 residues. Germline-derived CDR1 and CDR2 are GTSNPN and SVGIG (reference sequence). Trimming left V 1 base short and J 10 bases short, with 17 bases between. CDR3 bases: TGTGCCTGGAGTGATAAATCGGGGGTTGGCGAGCAGTTCTTC. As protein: CAWSDKSGVGEQFF.

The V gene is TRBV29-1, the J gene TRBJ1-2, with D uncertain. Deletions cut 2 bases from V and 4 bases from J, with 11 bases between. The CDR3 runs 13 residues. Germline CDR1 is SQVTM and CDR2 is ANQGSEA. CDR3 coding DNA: TGCAGCGTTGAAACGGACTCGAGCTATGGCTACACCTTC. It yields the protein CSVETDSSYGYTF. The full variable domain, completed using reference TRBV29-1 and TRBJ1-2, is SAVISQKPSRDICQRGTSLTIQCQVDSQVTMMFWYRQQPGQSLTLIATANQGSEATYESGFVIDKFPISRPNLTFSTLTVSNMSPEDSSIYLCSVETDSSYGYTFGSGTRLTVV.

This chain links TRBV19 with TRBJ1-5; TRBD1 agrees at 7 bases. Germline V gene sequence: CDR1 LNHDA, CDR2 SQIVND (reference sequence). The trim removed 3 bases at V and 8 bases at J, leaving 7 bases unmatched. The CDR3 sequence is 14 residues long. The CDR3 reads CASSIDRVDEPQHF. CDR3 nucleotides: TGTGCCAGTAGTATCGACAGGGTGGACGAGCCCCAGCATTTT.

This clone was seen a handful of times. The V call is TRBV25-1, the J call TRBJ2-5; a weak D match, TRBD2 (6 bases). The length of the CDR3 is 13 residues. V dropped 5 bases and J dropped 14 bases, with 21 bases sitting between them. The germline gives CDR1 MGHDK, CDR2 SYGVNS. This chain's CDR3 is CASSRLLGRDLYF. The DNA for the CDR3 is TGTGCCAGCAGTCGCTTACTAGGGCGGGACCTATACTTC.

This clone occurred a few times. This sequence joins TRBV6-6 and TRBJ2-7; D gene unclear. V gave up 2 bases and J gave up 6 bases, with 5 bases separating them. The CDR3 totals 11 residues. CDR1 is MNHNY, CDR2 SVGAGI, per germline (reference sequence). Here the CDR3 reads CASSYQAEQYF. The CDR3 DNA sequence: TGTGCCAGCAGTTACCAGGCCGAGCAGTACTTC.

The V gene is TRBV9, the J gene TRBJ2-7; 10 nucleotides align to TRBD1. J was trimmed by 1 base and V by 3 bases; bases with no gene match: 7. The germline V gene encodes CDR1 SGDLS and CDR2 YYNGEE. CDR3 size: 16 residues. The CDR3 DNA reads TGTGCCAGCAGCGAGTACGGACAGGGGGGTTCCTACGAGCAGTACTTC. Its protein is CASSEYGQGGSYEQYF.

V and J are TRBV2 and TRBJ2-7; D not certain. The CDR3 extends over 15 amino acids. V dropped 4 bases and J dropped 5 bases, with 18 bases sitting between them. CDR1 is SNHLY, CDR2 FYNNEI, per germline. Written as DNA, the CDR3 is TGTGCCAGCAGTGGACAAGACCGATTCACCAACGAGCAGTACTTC. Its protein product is CASSGQDRFTNEQYF.

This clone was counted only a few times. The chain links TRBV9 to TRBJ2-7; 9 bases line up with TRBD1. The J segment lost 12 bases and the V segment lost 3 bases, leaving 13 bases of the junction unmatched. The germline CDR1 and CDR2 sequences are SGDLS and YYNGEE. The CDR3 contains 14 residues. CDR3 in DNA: TGTGCCAGCAGCGAGGGTTCGGGGACAGGGATTAGGTACTTC. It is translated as CASSEGSGTGIRYF.

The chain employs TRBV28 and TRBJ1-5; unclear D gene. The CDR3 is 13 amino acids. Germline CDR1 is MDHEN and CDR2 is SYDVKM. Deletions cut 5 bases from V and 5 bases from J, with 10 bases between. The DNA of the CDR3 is TGTGCCAGCAGTCCCCCCTATTATCAGCCCCAGCATTTT. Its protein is CASSPPYYQPQHF.

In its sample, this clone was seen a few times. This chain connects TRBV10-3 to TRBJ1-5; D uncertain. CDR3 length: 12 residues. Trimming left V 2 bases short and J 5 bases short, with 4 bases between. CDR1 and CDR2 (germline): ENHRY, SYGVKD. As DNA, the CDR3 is TGTGCCATCAGTGAGGGGCATCAGCCCCAGCATTTT. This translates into CAISEGHQPQHF.

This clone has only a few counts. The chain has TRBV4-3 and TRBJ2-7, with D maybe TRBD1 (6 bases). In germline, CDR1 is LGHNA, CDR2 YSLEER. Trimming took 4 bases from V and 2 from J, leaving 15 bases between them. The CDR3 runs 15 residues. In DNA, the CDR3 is TGCGCCAGCAGCCTTACGGCAGGGGAGACCTACGAGCAGTACTTC. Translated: CASSLTAGETYEQYF.

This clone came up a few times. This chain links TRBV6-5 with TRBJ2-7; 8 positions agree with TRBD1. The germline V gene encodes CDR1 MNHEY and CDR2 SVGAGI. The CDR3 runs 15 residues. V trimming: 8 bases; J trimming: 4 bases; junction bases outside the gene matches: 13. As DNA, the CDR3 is TGTGCCAGCCGTGGGACCAGACAGGGGTGGTACGAGCAGTACTTC. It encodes CASRGTRQGWYEQYF.